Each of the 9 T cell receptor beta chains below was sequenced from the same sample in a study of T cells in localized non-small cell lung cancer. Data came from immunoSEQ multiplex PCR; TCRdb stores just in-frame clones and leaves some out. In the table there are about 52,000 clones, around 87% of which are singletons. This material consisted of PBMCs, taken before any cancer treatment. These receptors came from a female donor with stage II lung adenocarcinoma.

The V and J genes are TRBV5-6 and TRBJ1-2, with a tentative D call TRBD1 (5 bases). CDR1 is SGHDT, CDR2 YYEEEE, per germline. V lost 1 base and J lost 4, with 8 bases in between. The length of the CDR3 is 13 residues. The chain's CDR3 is CASSLNGGYGYTF. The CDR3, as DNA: TGTGCCAGCAGCTTGAACGGGGGCTATGGCTACACCTTC.

CDR3 in amino acids: CASSLGGSMNTEAFF. The CDR3 coding sequence is TGTGCCAGCAGCTTAGGTGGGTCCATGAACACTGAAGCTTTCTTT. The chain couples TRBV13 to TRBJ1-1; the D is unclear. Germline V gene data show CDR1 as PRHDT and CDR2 as FYEKMQ (reference sequence). V dropped 0 bases and J dropped 0 bases, with 8 bases sitting between them. The CDR3 extends over 15 amino acids.

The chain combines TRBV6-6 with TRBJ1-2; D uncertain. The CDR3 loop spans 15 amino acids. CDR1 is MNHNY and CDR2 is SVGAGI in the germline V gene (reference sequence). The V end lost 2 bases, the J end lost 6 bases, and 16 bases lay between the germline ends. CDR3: CASSYSPKRADGYTF. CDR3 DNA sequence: TGTGCCAGCAGTTACAGTCCCAAGAGGGCGGATGGCTACACCTTC.

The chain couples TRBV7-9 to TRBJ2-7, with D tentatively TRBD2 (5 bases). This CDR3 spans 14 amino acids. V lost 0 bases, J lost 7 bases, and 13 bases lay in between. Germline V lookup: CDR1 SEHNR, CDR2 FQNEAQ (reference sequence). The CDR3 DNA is TGTGCCAGCAGCTTAGCGAACGGGGTAGGTGAGCAGTACTTC. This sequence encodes CASSLANGVGEQYF.

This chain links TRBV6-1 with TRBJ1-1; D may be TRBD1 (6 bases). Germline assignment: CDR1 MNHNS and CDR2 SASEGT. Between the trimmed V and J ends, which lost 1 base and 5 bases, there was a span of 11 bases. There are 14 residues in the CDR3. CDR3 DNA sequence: TGTGCCAGCAGTGAAGATCGGCAGGGGACTGAAGCTTTCTTT. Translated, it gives CASSEDRQGTEAFF.

The CDR3 is CASSHQTSPRHNEQFF. As DNA, the CDR3 is TGCGCCAGCAGTCATCAGACTAGCCCCCGCCACAATGAGCAGTTCTTC. This chain joins TRBV23-1 and TRBJ2-1; 7 bases are a match to TRBD2. TRBV23-1 is identified as an open reading frame with a role that is uncertain. The length of the CDR3 is 16 residues. V trimming: 3 bases; J trimming: 5 bases; junction bases outside the gene matches: 10.

This CDR3 reads CASSESALDTQYF. CDR3 bases: TGCGCCAGCAGTGAGTCGGCGTTGGATACGCAGTATTTT. The rearrangement joins TRBV10-1 to TRBJ2-3; no clear D. Trimming pared 0 bases from V and 6 bases from J, leaving 7 bases between. CDR3 size: 13 residues. The germline V gene has CDR1 WNHNN and CDR2 SYGVQD (reference sequence).

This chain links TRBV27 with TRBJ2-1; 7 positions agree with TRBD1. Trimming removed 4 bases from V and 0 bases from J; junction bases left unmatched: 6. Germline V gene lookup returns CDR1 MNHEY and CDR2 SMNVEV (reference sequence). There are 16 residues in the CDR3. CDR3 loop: CASSSYRGSSYNEQFF. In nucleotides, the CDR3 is TGTGCCAGCAGTTCCTACAGGGGAAGCTCCTACAATGAGCAGTTCTTC.

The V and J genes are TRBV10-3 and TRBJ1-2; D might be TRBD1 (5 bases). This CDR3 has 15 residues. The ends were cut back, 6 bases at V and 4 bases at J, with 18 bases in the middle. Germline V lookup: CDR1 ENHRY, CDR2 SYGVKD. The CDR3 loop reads CAISPAGHSLYGYTF. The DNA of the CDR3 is TGTGCCATCAGCCCAGCAGGGCACAGTCTCTATGGCTACACCTTC.